Listed below are T cell receptor beta chains from one sample, sequenced in a study of blood T cell repertoires in COVID-19. Profiled with immunoSEQ multiplex PCR; TCRdb holds only in-frame clones, not every one. In the table there are over 50,000 clones, roughly 80% of which are singletons. The sample consisted of peripheral blood. All receptors come from a man aged 70 or older with acute or convalescent COVID-19. Each CDR3 is given with its conserved first and last residue. Each record gives: D gene, J gene, clone size, V gene, CDR3 DNA, CDR3 protein. The D gene is left open where the match is weak. Size values are once, few and many counts, or a class for expanded clones, and some rows have none.

>TRBD1|TRBJ2-5|.|TRBV5-1
TGCGCCAGCAGCCCGAGGGACAGCCTCGGAGAGACCCAGTACTTC
CASSPRDSLGETQYF
>.|TRBJ1-6|.|TRBV2
TGTGCCAGCAGTGACTCTCTATCGGGTCTGGTCCACTTT
CASSDSLSGLVHF
>TRBD2|TRBJ2-5|.|TRBV5-1
TGCGCCAGCAGCTTGGGGAGCGGGGCTGCAGAGACCCAGTACTTC
CASSLGSGAAETQYF
>TRBD1|TRBJ2-6|many|TRBV25-1
TGTGCCAGCAGTGGACAGGGGTCTGGGGCCAACGTCCTGACTTTC
CASSGQGSGANVLTF
>.|TRBJ1-2|.|TRBV9
TGTGCCAGCAGCGTAGGCAGGGGCTCCCATGGCTACACCTTC
CASSVGRGSHGYTF
>.|TRBJ1-2|.|TRBV5-1
TGCGCCAGCAGCCCCGGGTCAACATTAAACTATGGCTACACCTTC
CASSPGSTLNYGYTF
>TRBD1|TRBJ2-5|once|TRBV5-1
TGCGCCAGCAGCCTGTCAACAGGGGGGGAGACCCAGTACTTC
CASSLSTGGETQYF
>TRBD1|TRBJ2-7|.|TRBV2
TGTGCCAGCAGTCCCACCGGGACAGGGGGATTCTACGAGCAGTACTTC
CASSPTGTGGFYEQYF
>.|TRBJ2-5|.|TRBV3-1/TRBV3-2
TGTGCCAGCAGCCCGATCGACAGATATCAAGAGACCCAGTACTTC
CASSPIDRYQETQYF
>.|TRBJ2-1|.|TRBV18
TGTGCCAGCTCACCTCAGAGGGCCGTTAGTGATGAGCAGTTCTTC
CASSPQRAVSDEQFF
>TRBD2|TRBJ2-5|.|TRBV3-1/TRBV3-2
TGTGCCAGCAGCCAAGATTCGGGGGGGGAGACCCAGTACTTC
CASSQDSGGETQYF
>.|TRBJ1-1|.|TRBV6-5
TGTGCCAGCAGTTACTCCCCGGGTACGAACACTGAAGCTTTCTTT
CASSYSPGTNTEAFF
>TRBD1|TRBJ1-3|.|TRBV4-1
TGCGCCAGCAGCCAAGGGGGGCGAGGCAGGGGGCTTGGAAACACCATATATTTT
CASSQGGRGRGLGNTIYF
>TRBD1|TRBJ2-2|.|TRBV5-1
TGCGCCAGCTCGGGAAGGGGGCAGGACACCGGGGAGCTGTTTTTT
CASSGRGQDTGELFF
>.|TRBJ1-2|once|TRBV28
TGTGCCAGCAGCTCGGTATTTACAAGGACAGCTGCTAACTATGGCTACACCTTC
CASSSVFTRTAANYGYTF
>.|TRBJ1-5|.|TRBV7-9
TGTGCCAGCAGCTTAGAGGGGCGGAATCAGCCCCAGCATTTT
CASSLEGRNQPQHF
>.|TRBJ2-1|.|TRBV4-1
TGCGCCAGCAGCCAAGATCTTTTGGACAGCAATGAGCAGTTCTTC
CASSQDLLDSNEQFF
>TRBD2|TRBJ2-5|.|TRBV18
TGTGCCAGCTCACCAAGGCCGGACGGGGGGGAGACCCAGTACTTC
CASSPRPDGGETQYF
>.|TRBJ2-2|.|TRBV6-4
TGTGCCAGCAGTGAACAGTGGACCGGGGAGCTGTTTTTT
CASSEQWTGELFF
>.|TRBJ1-2|.|TRBV21-1
TGTGCCAGCACCCGAGGCAGTTATGGCTACACCTTC
CASTRGSYGYTF
>.|TRBJ2-5|.|TRBV28
TGTGCCAGCAGTTCCCCACTAAAGGGGGAGACCCAGTACTTC
CASSSPLKGETQYF
>.|TRBJ2-2|once|TRBV6-1
TGTGCCAGCAGTGATTCGGGGGAGCTGTTTTTT
CASSDSGELFF
>TRBD1|TRBJ1-5|few|TRBV2
TGTGCCAGCAGCCTCACCGGACAGGGAGGAAATCAGCCCCAGCATTTT
CASSLTGQGGNQPQHF
>.|TRBJ2-1|.|TRBV11-3
TGTGCCAGCAGCTTAGGCTTAGGGGATAACTACAATGAGCAGTTCTTC
CASSLGLGDNYNEQFF
>.|TRBJ2-4|.|TRBV19
TGTGCCAGTAGTACCCCCCAGGGCGCCAAAAACATTCAGTACTTC
CASSTPQGAKNIQYF